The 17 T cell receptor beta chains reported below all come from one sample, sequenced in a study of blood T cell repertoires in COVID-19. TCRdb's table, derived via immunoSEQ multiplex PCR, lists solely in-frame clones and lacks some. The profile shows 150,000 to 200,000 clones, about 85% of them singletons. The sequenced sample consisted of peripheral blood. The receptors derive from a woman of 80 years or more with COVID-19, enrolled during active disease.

CDR3 in amino acids: CASSRGFSTDTQYF. The CDR3 region has the DNA TGTGCCAGCAGTCGGGGTTTTAGCACAGATACGCAGTATTTT. This chain connects TRBV6-5 to TRBJ2-3, with D maybe TRBD2 (5 bases). This CDR3 has 14 residues. Germline CDR1 and CDR2: MNHEY and SVGAGI. V gave up 5 bases and J gave up 0 bases, with 9 bases separating them.

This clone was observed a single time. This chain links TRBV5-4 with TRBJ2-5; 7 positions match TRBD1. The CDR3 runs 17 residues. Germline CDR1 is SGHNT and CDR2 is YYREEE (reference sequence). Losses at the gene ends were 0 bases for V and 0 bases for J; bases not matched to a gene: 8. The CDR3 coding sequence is TGTGCCAGCAGCTTGGTAGGGGGCTGGGCCGACCAAGAGACCCAGTACTTC. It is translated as CASSLVGGWADQETQYF.

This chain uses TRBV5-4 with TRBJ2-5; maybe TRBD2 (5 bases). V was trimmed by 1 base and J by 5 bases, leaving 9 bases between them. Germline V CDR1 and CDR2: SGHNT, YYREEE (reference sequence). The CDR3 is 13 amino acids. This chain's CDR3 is CASSLNTGETQYF. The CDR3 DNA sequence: TGTGCCAGCAGCTTGAATACGGGGGAGACCCAGTACTTC.

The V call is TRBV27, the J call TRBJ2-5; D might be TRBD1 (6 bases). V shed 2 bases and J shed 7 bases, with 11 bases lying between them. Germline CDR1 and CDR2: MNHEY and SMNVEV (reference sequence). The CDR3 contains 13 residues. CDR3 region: CASSLGGGLTQYF. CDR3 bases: TGTGCCAGCAGTTTAGGGGGCGGGTTGACCCAGTACTTC.

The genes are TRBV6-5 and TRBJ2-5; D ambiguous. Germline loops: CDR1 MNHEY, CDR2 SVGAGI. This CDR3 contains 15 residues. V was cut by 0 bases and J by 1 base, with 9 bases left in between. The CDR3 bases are TGTGCCAGCAGTTACTCCAGGCCAAGCCAAGAGACCCAGTACTTC. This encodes CASSYSRPSQETQYF.

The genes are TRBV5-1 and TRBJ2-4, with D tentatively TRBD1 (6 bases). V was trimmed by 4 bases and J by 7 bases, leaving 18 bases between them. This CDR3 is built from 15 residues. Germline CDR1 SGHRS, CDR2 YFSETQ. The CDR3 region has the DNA TGCGCCAGCAGCCAGGGGTCCCAAGGGTGGAACATTCAGTACTTC. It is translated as CASSQGSQGWNIQYF.

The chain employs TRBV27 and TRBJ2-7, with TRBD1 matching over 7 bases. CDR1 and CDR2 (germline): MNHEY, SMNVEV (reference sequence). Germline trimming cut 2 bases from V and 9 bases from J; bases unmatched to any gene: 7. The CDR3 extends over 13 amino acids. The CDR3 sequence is CASSLNRQGRQYF. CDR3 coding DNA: TGTGCCAGCAGTTTAAACCGACAGGGACGGCAGTACTTC.

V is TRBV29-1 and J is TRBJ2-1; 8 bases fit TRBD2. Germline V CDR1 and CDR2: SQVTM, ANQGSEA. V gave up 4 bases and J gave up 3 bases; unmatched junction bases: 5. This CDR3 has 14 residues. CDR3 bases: TGCAGCGTTGTGCGGGGGGCCAGCTACAATGAGCAGTTCTTC. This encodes CSVVRGASYNEQFF.

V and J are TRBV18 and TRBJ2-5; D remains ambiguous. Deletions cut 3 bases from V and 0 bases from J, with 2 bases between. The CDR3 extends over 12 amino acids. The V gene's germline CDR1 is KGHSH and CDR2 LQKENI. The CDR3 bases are TGTGCCAGCTCACCCTACCAAGAGACCCAGTACTTC. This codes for CASSPYQETQYF. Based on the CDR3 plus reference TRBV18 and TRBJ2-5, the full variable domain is NAGVMQNPRHLVRRRGQEARLRCSPMKGHSHVYWYRQLPEEGLKFMVYLQKENIIDESGMPKERFSAEFPKEGPSILRIQQVVRGDSAAYFCASSPYQETQYFGPGTRLLVL.

CDR3 residues: CASRQGPVGTIYF. CDR3 DNA: TGTGCCAGCAGACAGGGGCCCGTGGGCACCATATATTTT. This rearrangement joins TRBV6-5 to TRBJ1-3, with 7 bases aligning to TRBD1. Germline loops: CDR1 MNHEY, CDR2 SVGAGI. V dropped 6 bases and J dropped 9; count of bases not matched to a gene: 8. The CDR3 is 13 residues long.

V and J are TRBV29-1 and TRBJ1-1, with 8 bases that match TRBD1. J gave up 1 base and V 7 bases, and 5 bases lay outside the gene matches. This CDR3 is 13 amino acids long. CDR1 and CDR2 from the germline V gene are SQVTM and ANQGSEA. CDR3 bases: TGCAGCGCCACAGGGGGGTGGAACACTGAAGCTTTCTTT. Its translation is CSATGGWNTEAFF.

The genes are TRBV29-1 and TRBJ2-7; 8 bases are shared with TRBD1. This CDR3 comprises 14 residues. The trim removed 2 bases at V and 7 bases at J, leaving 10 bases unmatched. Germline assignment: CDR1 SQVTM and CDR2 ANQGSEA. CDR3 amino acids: CSVEPDRGLSEQYF. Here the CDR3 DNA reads TGCAGCGTTGAACCCGACAGGGGATTGAGTGAGCAGTACTTC.

CDR3 region: CATSRETYLIGTGSHEQYF. In DNA form, the CDR3 reads TGTGCCACCAGCAGAGAGACTTATTTGATCGGGACAGGGTCCCACGAGCAGTACTTC. V gene TRBV15 combines with J gene TRBJ2-7; 9 positions agree with TRBD1. The ends lost 0 bases at V and 5 bases at J; junction bases unmatched: 17. This CDR3 has 19 amino acids. Per the germline V gene, CDR1 is LNHNV and CDR2 is YYDKDF (reference sequence).

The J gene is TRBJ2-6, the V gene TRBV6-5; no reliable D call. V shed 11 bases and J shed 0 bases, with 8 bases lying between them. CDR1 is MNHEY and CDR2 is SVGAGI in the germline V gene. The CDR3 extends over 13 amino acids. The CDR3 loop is CAGLSSGANVLTF. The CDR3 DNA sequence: TGTGCCGGCCTCAGCTCTGGGGCCAACGTCCTGACTTTC.

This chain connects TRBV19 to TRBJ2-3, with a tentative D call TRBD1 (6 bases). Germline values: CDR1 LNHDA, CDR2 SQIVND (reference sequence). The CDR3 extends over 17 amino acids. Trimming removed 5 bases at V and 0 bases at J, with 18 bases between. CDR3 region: CASSFNYRESSTDTQYF. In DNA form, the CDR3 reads TGTGCCAGTAGTTTCAATTACAGGGAGTCTAGCACAGATACGCAGTATTTT.

In DNA, the CDR3 is TGTGCCAGCAGTTATCGCCTCGTACAGGTTCTTAGGGGCTACACCTTC. This gives the protein CASSYRLVQVLRGYTF. V usage is TRBV5-6 and J usage is TRBJ1-2; a possible D gene is TRBD1 (5 bases). V lost 5 bases, J lost 8 bases, and 25 bases lay in between. CDR1 is SGHDT and CDR2 is YYEEEE in the germline V gene. The CDR3 has 16 amino acids.

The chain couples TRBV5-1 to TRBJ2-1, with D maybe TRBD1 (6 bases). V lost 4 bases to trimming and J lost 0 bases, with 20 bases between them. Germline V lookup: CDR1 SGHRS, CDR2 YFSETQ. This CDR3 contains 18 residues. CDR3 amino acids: CASSLAPSGVSSYNEQFF. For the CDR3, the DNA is TGCGCCAGCAGCCTTGCCCCCTCAGGGGTGAGCTCCTACAATGAGCAGTTCTTC.